This T cell receptor beta chain was observed in a study of control samples from healthy donors and cancer patients. Here immunoSEQ multiplex PCR was the method, and the copy in TCRdb shows in-frame clones only, minus some. This table has over 150,000 clones, roughly 95% appearing once. Per germline, CDR1 SNHLY and CDR2 FYNNEI. V shed 10 bases and J shed 0 bases, with 12 bases lying between them. The CDR3 sequence is 13 residues long. What was sequenced was blood. This TCR was sampled from a woman aged 25 to 39 in good health. The rearrangement links TRBV2 to TRBJ1-1; tentative D call: TRBD1 (6 bases). The CDR3 reads CANRVQMNTEAFF. CDR3 nucleotides: TGTGCCAACAGGGTTCAGATGAACACTGAAGCTTTCTTT. Looking up the rest from reference TRBV2 and TRBJ1-1 gives the full variable domain: EPEVTQTPSHQVTQMGQEVILRCVPISNHLYFYWYRQILGQKVEFLVSFYNNEISEKSEIFDDQFSVERPDGSNFTLKIRSTKLEDSAMYFCANRVQMNTEAFFGQGTRLTVV.